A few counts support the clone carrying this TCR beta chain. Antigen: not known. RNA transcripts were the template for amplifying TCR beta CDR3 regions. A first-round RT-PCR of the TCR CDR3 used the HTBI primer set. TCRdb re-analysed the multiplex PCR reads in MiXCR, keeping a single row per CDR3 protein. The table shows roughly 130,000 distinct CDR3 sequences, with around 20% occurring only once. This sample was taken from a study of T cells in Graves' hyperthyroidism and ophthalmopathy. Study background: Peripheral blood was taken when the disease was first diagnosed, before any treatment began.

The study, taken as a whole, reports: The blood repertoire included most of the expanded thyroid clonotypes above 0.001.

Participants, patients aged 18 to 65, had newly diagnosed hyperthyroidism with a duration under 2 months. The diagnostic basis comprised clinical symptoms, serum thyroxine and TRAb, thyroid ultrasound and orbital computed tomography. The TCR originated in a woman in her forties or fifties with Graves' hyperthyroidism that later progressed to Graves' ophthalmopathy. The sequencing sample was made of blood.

CDR3 residues: CASSFPGQGSGNTIYF. CDR3 in DNA: TGTGCCAGCAGCTTCCCGGGACAGGGCTCTGGAAACACCATATATTTT. The V call is TRBV7-9, the J call TRBJ1-3, with TRBD1 identical over 9 bases. In germline, CDR1 is SEHNR, CDR2 FQNEAQ (reference sequence). The CDR3 is made up of 16 amino acids. The J segment lost 0 bases and the V segment lost 3 bases, leaving 3 bases of the junction unmatched.